A selection of T cell receptor beta chains follows, all from one sample in a study of long-term antiretroviral therapy in people with HIV. Assay used: immunoSEQ multiplex PCR; TCRdb lists only in-frame clones, some missing. The sample shows under 45,000 clones, roughly four fifths of them seen only once. This sample comprised unsorted PBMCs, obtained 1 year after starting antiretroviral therapy. The source is a man between 18 and 35 years old with HIV. CDR3s include the opening cysteine and the closing phenylalanine or tryptophan. Each record gives: J gene, V gene, D gene, clone size, CDR3 DNA, CDR3 protein. D genes are given only for firm matches. Rows may omit the clone size; those that give it use once, few, many or a size class.

>TRBJ2-7|TRBV7-9|TRBD2|-
TGTGCCAGCAGCTATATTGGGGGACTAGTCTTTCTTGGCCCCGGGGAGCAGTACTTC
CASSYIGGLVFLGPGEQYF
>TRBJ2-2|TRBV4-1|-|once
TGCGCCAGCAGCCAACCCAGACAGAGCACCGGGGAGCTGTTTTTT
CASSQPRQSTGELFF
>TRBJ1-2|TRBV9|-|-
TGTGCCAGCAGCGGAGGGGACGGGGAAGCTAACTATGGCTACACCTTC
CASSGGDGEANYGYTF
>TRBJ2-5|TRBV7-9|-|-
TGTGCCAGCAGCTTAGCTTTACGTCTCGATAAGGGGGAAGAGACCCAGTACTTC
CASSLALRLDKGEETQYF
>TRBJ2-1|TRBV11-2|-|-
TGTGCCAGCAGCTTGGCTCGGGACCCAGCGTACAATGAGCAGTTCTTC
CASSLARDPAYNEQFF
>TRBJ2-7|TRBV27|TRBD2|-
TGTGCCAGCAGTTTATCGGGACTAGCCTTATCCTACGAGCAGTACTTC
CASSLSGLALSYEQYF
>TRBJ1-2|TRBV6-5|TRBD1|once
TGTGCCATAAAAGGAGGGGGCTTCTCCGGCTACACCTTC
CAIKGGGFSGYTF
>TRBJ2-7|TRBV28|-|medium-sized
TGTGCCAGCAGCTTTCAGTTGCTGGGGAGGATGAGCTACGAGCAGTACTTC
CASSFQLLGRMSYEQYF
>TRBJ2-7|TRBV6-1|TRBD2|-
TGTGCCAGCAGCCCTAAAGCGGGGAGCTCCTACGAGCAGTACTTC
CASSPKAGSSYEQYF
>TRBJ2-7|TRBV6-5|-|few
TGTGCCAGCAGTTATATCCCCGGGGAGCAGTACTTC
CASSYIPGEQYF
>TRBJ2-1|TRBV6-5|-|-
TGTGCCAGCAGTTACGGGGTTAGCTCCTACAATGAGCAGTTCTTC
CASSYGVSSYNEQFF
>TRBJ1-6|TRBV5-6|TRBD1|-
TGTGCCAGCAGCTTGGGACAGGGAAAGCCTAGGAATTCACCCCTCCACTTT
CASSLGQGKPRNSPLHF
>TRBJ1-5|TRBV13|-|-
TGTGCCAGCAGCTTCGGACAGTCCAATCAGCCCCAGCATTTT
CASSFGQSNQPQHF
>TRBJ1-1|TRBV27|-|-
TGTGCCAGCAGTTATTTCAGGGCGAACACTGAAGCTTTCTTT
CASSYFRANTEAFF
>TRBJ1-1|TRBV27|-|-
TGTGCCAGCAGTCTACACGGGCGGACTGAAGCTTTCTTT
CASSLHGRTEAFF
>TRBJ1-2|TRBV5-6|TRBD1|-
TGTGCCAGCAGCTTTGGACAGGGATCTAACTATGGCTACACCTTC
CASSFGQGSNYGYTF
>TRBJ2-7|TRBV7-9|-|-
TGTGCCAGCAGCTTAGCAGGAGAAGACTACGAGCAGTACTTC
CASSLAGEDYEQYF
>TRBJ2-7|TRBV7-6|-|once
TGTGCCAGCAGCTCCCTCGCAGGGAAAGCCTACGAGCAGTACTTC
CASSSLAGKAYEQYF
>TRBJ1-1|TRBV5-6|TRBD1|-
TGTGCCAGCAGCCCAGACGACAGGGGCCTTGAAGCTTTCTTT
CASSPDDRGLEAFF
>TRBJ1-5|TRBV6-5|-|once
TGTGCCAGCAGCACGGACCGTCGCAATCAGCCCCAGCATTTT
CASSTDRRNQPQHF
>TRBJ2-7|TRBV9|-|-
TGTGCCAGCAGCCCAGGGGGGACTAGTGCCTACGAGCAGTACTTC
CASSPGGTSAYEQYF
>TRBJ2-7|TRBV11-2|TRBD1|-
TGTGCCAGCAGCTCCGGCCGCTCCGGGACAGGGATCTACGAGCAGTACTTC
CASSSGRSGTGIYEQYF
>TRBJ2-1|TRBV5-1|TRBD2|-
TGCGCCAGCAGGGTAGCGGGAGGGGCCGATGAGCAGTTCTTC
CASRVAGGADEQFF
>TRBJ2-1|TRBV18|-|-
TGTGCCAGCTCACCAGAGGACAATGAGCAGTTCTTC
CASSPEDNEQFF
>TRBJ2-3|TRBV2|-|-
TGTGCCAGCGACCGAAGGATATTTGGTACGCAGTATTTT
CASDRRIFGTQYF
>TRBJ2-7|TRBV5-1|TRBD2|-
TGCGCCAGCAGCTTAACTAGCGGCATCTACGAGCAGTACTTC
CASSLTSGIYEQYF
>TRBJ1-1|TRBV6-6|-|-
TGTGCCAGCAGTTACCGGACGGTCATGAACACTGAAGCTTTCTTT
CASSYRTVMNTEAFF
>TRBJ2-2|TRBV5-1|TRBD2|-
TGCGCCAGCAGCCCCCTAGCGGGGGGACTTACCGGGGAGCTGTTTTTT
CASSPLAGGLTGELFF
>TRBJ2-7|TRBV6-6|-|-
TGTGCCAGCAGCCCCCAGGGCTACGAGCAGTACTTC
CASSPQGYEQYF
>TRBJ2-1|TRBV9|-|-
TGTGCCAGCAGCGTATACGGGGCGGATTACAATGAGCAGTTCTTC
CASSVYGADYNEQFF
>TRBJ2-7|TRBV7-9|-|-
TGTGCCAGCATCCCCGTGGGGGGCCCCTCCTACGAGCAGTACTTC
CASIPVGGPSYEQYF
>TRBJ2-1|TRBV7-6|TRBD2|-
TGTGCCAGCAGCGCCACTAGCGGGGTTTACAATGAGCAGTTCTTC
CASSATSGVYNEQFF
>TRBJ1-4|TRBV28|-|-
TGTGCCAGCAGACGTACGGGAGTTGCGGAAAAACTGTTTTTT
CASRRTGVAEKLFF
>TRBJ2-1|TRBV18|-|-
TGTGCCAGCTCACCAAAAAACGGCAATGAGCAGTTCTTC
CASSPKNGNEQFF
>TRBJ2-7|TRBV7-9|-|-
TGTGCCAGCAGCTTAGGGGGGGACATGAACGAGCAGTACTTC
CASSLGGDMNEQYF
>TRBJ2-2|TRBV27|-|-
TGTGCCAGCAGTTTAGGGACATGGACCGGGGAGCTGTTTTTT
CASSLGTWTGELFF
>TRBJ1-1|TRBV5-1|-|-
TGCGCCAGCAACCGGGACTCGAACACTGAAGCTTTCTTT
CASNRDSNTEAFF
>TRBJ1-3|TRBV9|-|once
TGTGCCAGCAGGCAGAGCTCTGGAAACACCATATATTTT
CASRQSSGNTIYF
>TRBJ1-4|TRBV27|-|-
TGTGCCAGCAGTTTTCAGGGGCAAGGGGAAAAACTGTTTTTT
CASSFQGQGEKLFF
>TRBJ1-1|TRBV13|-|-
TGTGCCAGCAGCATGACGGGACTGAACACTGAAGCTTTCTTT
CASSMTGLNTEAFF
>TRBJ1-1|TRBV4-1|-|-
TGCGCCAGCAGCCGGGGACGGAACACTGAAGCTTTCTTT
CASSRGRNTEAFF
>TRBJ2-7|TRBV19|-|few
TGTGCCAGTAGTATATCCGCGGGGGCGGGATACTCCTACGAGCAGTACTTC
CASSISAGAGYSYEQYF
>TRBJ2-1|TRBV27|-|-
TGTGCCAGCAGTTTATCGAAAGCTACTAATGAGCAGTTCTTC
CASSLSKATNEQFF
>TRBJ2-3|TRBV6-6|TRBD1|-
TGTGCCAGCAGTTACTCTGGTGGGACAGGGGCAGATACGCAGTATTTT
CASSYSGGTGADTQYF
>TRBJ2-7|TRBV15|-|-
TGTGCCACCAGCAGAGATATAGGTACAGCCTACGAGCAGTACTTC
CATSRDIGTAYEQYF
>TRBJ1-2|TRBV9|-|-
TGTGCCAGCAGCGTAGCTGGGACGGAGGTCTATGGCTACACCTTC
CASSVAGTEVYGYTF
>TRBJ2-5|TRBV7-3|-|few
TGTGCCAGCAGCTTAGGGGGGTGGGAGACCCAGTACTTC
CASSLGGWETQYF
>TRBJ2-7|TRBV7-9|TRBD2|-
TGTGCCAGCAGCTCCAGCGGGGACTCCTACGAGCAGTACTTC
CASSSSGDSYEQYF